The present entry profiles one T cell receptor (beta chain) with its context. This sample stems from a study of blood T cell repertoires in COVID-19. Sequencing was performed with immunoSEQ multiplex PCR; in TCRdb, only in-frame clones are kept and a portion is missing. This table holds some 170,000 clones, roughly 84% found once. The CDR3 is 13 amino acids. The germline V and J ends were trimmed by 6 bases and 4 bases, with 12 bases remaining between them. This receptor was obtained from a man aged 45-65 years who had recovered from COVID-19. This rearrangement joins TRBV12-3 or TRBV12-4 to TRBJ1-1, with D uncertain. Sequencing was done on a sample of PBMCs or T cells enriched from blood (not recorded which). The chain's CDR3 is CASSRLPGTEAFF. CDR3 coding DNA: TGTGCCAGCAGCCGCCTACCGGGCACTGAAGCTTTCTTT.